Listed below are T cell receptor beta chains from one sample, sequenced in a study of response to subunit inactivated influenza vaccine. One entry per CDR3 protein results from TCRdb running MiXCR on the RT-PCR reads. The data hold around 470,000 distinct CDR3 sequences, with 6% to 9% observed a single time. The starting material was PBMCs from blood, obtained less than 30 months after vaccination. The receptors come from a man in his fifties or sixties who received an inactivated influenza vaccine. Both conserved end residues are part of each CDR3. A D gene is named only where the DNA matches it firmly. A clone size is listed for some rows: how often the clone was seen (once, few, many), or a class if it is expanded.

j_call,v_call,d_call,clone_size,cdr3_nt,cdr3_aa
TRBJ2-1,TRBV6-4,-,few,TGTGCCAGCAGTGACTCGAGACCTCTCAATGAGCAGTTCTTC,CASSDSRPLNEQFF
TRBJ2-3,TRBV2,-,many,TGTGCCAGCGGTACTCACATCGAGGCTAGCACAGATACGCAGTATTTT,CASGTHIEASTDTQYF
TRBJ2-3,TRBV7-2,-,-,TGTGCCAGCAGCTTTTCCCGCGGCTCAGATACGCAGTATTTT,CASSFSRGSDTQYF
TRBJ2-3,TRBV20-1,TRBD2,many,TGCAGTGCTCCAACTAGCGGGAGGCCCGGGGCGCAGTATTTT,CSAPTSGRPGAQYF
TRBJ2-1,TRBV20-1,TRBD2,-,TGCAGTGGTCGCAGTCAGGTACTAGCGGGGGGCGGCTCCTACAATGAGCAGTTCTTC,CSGRSQVLAGGGSYNEQFF
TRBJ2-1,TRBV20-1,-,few,TGCAGTGCTAGGGAACAAAGAAGGGGAATGTACAATGAGCAGTTCTTC,CSAREQRRGMYNEQFF
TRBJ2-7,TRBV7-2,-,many,TGTGCCAGCAGCTCGGGACTCCTCTACGAGCAGTACTTC,CASSSGLLYEQYF
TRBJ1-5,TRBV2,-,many,TGTGCCAGCAGTGAAGATATAGTAAATCAGCCCCAGCATTTT,CASSEDIVNQPQHF
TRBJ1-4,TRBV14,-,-,TGTGCCAGCAGCCAAGCGGGGGGCCTTGATGAAAAACTGTTTTTT,CASSQAGGLDEKLFF
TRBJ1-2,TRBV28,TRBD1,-,TGTGCCAGCAGTTTAAGGGGACAGTTCCGCTATGGCTACACCTTC,CASSLRGQFRYGYTF
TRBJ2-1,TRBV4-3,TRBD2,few,TGCGCCAGCAGCCAAGATGGGCTAGCGGGGGGTTCGAGCTCCTACAATGAGCAGTTCTTC,CASSQDGLAGGSSSYNEQFF
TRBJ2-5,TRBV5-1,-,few,TGCGCCAGCAGACTTAGCTCGGGGGATCGAGAGACCCAGTACTTC,CASRLSSGDRETQYF
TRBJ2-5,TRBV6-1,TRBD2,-,TGTGCCAGCAGCACTAGGACTAGCGGGGCCATCCAAGAGACCCAGTACTTC,CASSTRTSGAIQETQYF
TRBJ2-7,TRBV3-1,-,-,TGTGCCAGCAGCCAAGGGATAGTTAAGGGGCAGTACTTC,CASSQGIVKGQYF
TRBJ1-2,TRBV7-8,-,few,TGTGCCAGCAGCTTAGATGGTCAGGGGATTGGCTACACCTTC,CASSLDGQGIGYTF
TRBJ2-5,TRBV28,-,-,TGTGCCAGCAGACAGTCAGAGACCCAGTACTTC,CASRQSETQYF
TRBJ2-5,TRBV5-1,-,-,TGCGCCAGCAGCTTGGAGGGTTCTTTGCTCCAAGAGACCCAGTACTTC,CASSLEGSLLQETQYF
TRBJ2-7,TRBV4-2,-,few,TGTGCCAGCAGCCAAGATCTTACAGGGCCGAGCTCCTACGAGCAGTACTTC,CASSQDLTGPSSYEQYF
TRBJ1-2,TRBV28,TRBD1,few,TGTGCCAGCAGTTTACCCGGGACAGTATTCTATGGCTACACCTTC,CASSLPGTVFYGYTF
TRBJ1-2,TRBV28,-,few,TGTGCCAGCAGGGTGAATGTTTATGGCTACACCTTC,CASRVNVYGYTF
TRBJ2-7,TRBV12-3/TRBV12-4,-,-,TGTGCCAGCAGTTTAAAGGGACTGCAGTACTTC,CASSLKGLQYF
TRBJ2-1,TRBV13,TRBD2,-,TGTGCCAGCAGCTTAACCGGGACTAGCGAGCTGGAGGAGCAGTTCTTC,CASSLTGTSELEEQFF
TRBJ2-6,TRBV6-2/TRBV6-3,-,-,TGTGCCAGCAGGGACGTCTCTGGGGCCAACGTCCTGACTTTC,CASRDVSGANVLTF
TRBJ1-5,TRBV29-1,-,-,TGCAGCGTTGCTGAGGGGGGGTCTGGTCAGCCCCAGCATTTT,CSVAEGGSGQPQHF
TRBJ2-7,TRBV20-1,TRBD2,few,TGCAGTGCTAGAAGACCGGGACTAGCAAACGAGCAGTACTTC,CSARRPGLANEQYF
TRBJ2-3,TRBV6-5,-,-,TGTGCCAGCAGTTACTCAGGGAGACTAGGTCAAGATACGCAGTATTTT,CASSYSGRLGQDTQYF
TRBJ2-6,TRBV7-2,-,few,TGTGCCAGCAGCCCAGTTGGAGGGTTGGAAGGGGCCAACGTCCTGACTTTC,CASSPVGGLEGANVLTF
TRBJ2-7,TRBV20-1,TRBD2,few,TGCAGTGCTAGGCGACTGCGGGGGGTGGAGCACGAGCAGTACTTC,CSARRLRGVEHEQYF
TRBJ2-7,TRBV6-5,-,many,TGTGCCAGCAGTTACTCGACCTCTCCCGAGGTCTCCTACGAGCAGTACTTC,CASSYSTSPEVSYEQYF
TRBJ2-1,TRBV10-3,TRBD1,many,TGTGCCACCGTCGCGGGGACAGGGTACAATGAGCAGTTCTTC,CATVAGTGYNEQFF
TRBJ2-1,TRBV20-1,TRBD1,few,TGCTGTGCTAGTATTTCTAGGGGGCGCTCCTACAATGAGCAGTTCTTC,CCASISRGRSYNEQFF
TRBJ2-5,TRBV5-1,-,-,TGCGCCAGCAGTAAAGGTGACCGAGGGACCCAGTACTTC,CASSKGDRGTQYF
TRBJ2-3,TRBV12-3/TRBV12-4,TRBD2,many,TGTGCCAGCAGTTCTACTGGCGGGGGGGCCACAGATACGCAGTATTTT,CASSSTGGGATDTQYF
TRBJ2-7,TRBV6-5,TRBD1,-,TGTGCCAGCAGTTACGCCCCGGCCGTGTACAGGGGAACTGCCTACGAGCAGTACTTC,CASSYAPAVYRGTAYEQYF
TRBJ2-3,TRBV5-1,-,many,TGCGCCAGCAGCTTTAGGCAGACAGATACGCAGTATTTT,CASSFRQTDTQYF
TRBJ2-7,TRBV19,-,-,TGTGCCAGTAGTCACCGTCCCTACGAGCAGTACTTC,CASSHRPYEQYF
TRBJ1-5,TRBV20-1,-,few,TGCAGTGCTGGCTCGAAGGGTCCGGGAGGCAATCAGCCCCAGCATTTT,CSAGSKGPGGNQPQHF
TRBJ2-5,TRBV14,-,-,TGTGCCAGCAGCCAAGGACGGTGGGTTTACGAGACCCAGTACTTC,CASSQGRWVYETQYF
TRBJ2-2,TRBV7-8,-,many,TGTGCCAGCAGCTTAAGGGTCGGGGTTCCCCTTGGGGGGGAGCTGTTTTTT,CASSLRVGVPLGGELFF
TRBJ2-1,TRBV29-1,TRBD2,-,TGCAGCGTTGAAGTTAGCGGGAGGGCCCTCAATGAGCAGTTCTTC,CSVEVSGRALNEQFF
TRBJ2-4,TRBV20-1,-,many,TGCAGTGCTACTACCGGAAGGTCCCTGGACATTCAGTACTTC,CSATTGRSLDIQYF
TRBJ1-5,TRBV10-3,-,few,TGTGCCATCAGCGAATGGGATCAGCCCCAGCATTTT,CAISEWDQPQHF
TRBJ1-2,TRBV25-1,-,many,TGTGCCAGCACTACAGGGTCTTATGGCTACACCTTC,CASTTGSYGYTF
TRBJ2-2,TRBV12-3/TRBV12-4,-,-,TGTGCCAGCGGCGAAGGGAGCATTTCCGGGGAGCTGTTTTTT,CASGEGSISGELFF
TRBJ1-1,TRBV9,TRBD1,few,TGTGCCAGCAGCGTTGAGGGACAGGGCTACACTGAAGCTTTCTTT,CASSVEGQGYTEAFF
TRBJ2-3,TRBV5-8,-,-,TGTGCCAGCAGCAAAGGACTAACATATAGCACAGATACGCAGTATTTT,CASSKGLTYSTDTQYF
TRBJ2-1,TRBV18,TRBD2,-,TGTGCCAGCTCACCCGCCCTAGCGGGAGGGCCTCATGAGCAGTTCTTC,CASSPALAGGPHEQFF
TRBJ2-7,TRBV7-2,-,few,TGTGCCAGCAGCTTAGTCTCAGGTGTTGGCTCCTACGAGCAGTACTTC,CASSLVSGVGSYEQYF
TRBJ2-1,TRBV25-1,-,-,TGTGCCAGCAGTGAAGGGGGGCTAGAGGTCTTCTTC,CASSEGGLEVFF
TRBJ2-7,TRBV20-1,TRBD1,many,TGCAGTGCTAGAGACCCAGGGGGCATGACCTACGAGCAGTACTTC,CSARDPGGMTYEQYF